This TCR beta chain was captured by sequencing in a study of T cell changes during pregnancy in multiple sclerosis. Germline V gene sequence: CDR1 DFQATT, CDR2 SNEGSKA (reference sequence). V was pared by 6 bases and J by 3 bases, with 9 bases between. There are 11 residues in the CDR3. Repertoires were generated with immunoSEQ multiplex PCR, while TCRdb's copy carries only in-frame clones and drops some. Of about 24,000 clones listed, roughly 90% are singletons. This receptor was obtained from a female donor in good health, enrolled as a control in a pregnancy study. This chain links TRBV20-1 with TRBJ2-7, with a possible D match to TRBD1 (6 bases). Sequenced material: CD8+ T cells from peripheral blood mononuclear cells, taken in the third trimester of pregnancy. In DNA, the CDR3 is TGCAGTGCGTCGGACAGCTACGAGCAGTACTTC. This encodes CSASDSYEQYF.